The clone carrying this T cell receptor beta chain was found once. This record comes from a study of blood T cell repertoires in COVID-19. Unmatched junction bases numbered 4, after V lost 4 bases and J lost 4 bases. There are 14 residues in the CDR3. Germline V gene lookup returns CDR1 SGDLS and CDR2 YYNGEE. Generated by immunoSEQ multiplex PCR, the TCRdb table keeps only in-frame clones and is missing some. This sample has roughly 360,000 clones, with around 87% found just once. The gene calls are TRBV9 and TRBJ1-1; TRBD1 matches 10 bases. The source of this sequence is a young man who had recovered from COVID-19. The sequenced sample consisted of PBMCs or T cells enriched from blood (not recorded which). CDR3 amino acids: CASSPRQGATEAFF. The CDR3 region has the DNA TGTGCCAGCAGCCCAAGACAGGGGGCCACTGAAGCTTTCTTT.